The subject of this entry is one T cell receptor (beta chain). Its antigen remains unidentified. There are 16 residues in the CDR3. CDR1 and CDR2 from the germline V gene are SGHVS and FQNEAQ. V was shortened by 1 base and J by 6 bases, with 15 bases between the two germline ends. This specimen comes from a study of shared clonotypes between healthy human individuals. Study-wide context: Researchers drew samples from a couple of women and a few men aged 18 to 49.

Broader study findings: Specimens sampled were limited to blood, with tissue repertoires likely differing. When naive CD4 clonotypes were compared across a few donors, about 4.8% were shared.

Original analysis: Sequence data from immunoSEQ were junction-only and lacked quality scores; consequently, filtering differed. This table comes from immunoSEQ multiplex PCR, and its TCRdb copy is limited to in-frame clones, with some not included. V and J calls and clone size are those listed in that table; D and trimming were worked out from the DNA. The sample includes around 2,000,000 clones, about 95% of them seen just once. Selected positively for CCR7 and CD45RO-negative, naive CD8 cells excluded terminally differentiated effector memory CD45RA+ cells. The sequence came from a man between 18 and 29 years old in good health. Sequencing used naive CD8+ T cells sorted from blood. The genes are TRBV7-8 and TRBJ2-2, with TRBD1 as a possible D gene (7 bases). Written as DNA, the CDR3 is TGTGCCAGCAGCTTAGAGCAGGGGGGTAATGCCGGGGAGCTGTTTTTT. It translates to CASSLEQGGNAGELFF.